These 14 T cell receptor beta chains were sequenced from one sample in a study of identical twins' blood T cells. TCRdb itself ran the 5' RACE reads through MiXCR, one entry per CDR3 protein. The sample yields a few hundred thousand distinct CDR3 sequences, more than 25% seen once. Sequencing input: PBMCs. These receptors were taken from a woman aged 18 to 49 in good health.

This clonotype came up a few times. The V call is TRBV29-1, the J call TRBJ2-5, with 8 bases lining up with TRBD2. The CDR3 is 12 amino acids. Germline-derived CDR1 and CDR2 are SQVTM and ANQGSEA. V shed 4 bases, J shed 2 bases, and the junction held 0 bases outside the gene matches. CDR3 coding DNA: TGCAGCGTTGTAGCGGGGCAAGAGACCCAGTACTTC. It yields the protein CSVVAGQETQYF.

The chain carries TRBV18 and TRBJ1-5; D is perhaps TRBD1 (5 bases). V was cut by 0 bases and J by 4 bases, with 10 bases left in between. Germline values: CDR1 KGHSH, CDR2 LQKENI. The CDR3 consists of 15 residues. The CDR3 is CASSPPGAGNQPQHF. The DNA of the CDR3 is TGTGCCAGCTCACCACCAGGGGCTGGGAATCAGCCCCAGCATTTT.

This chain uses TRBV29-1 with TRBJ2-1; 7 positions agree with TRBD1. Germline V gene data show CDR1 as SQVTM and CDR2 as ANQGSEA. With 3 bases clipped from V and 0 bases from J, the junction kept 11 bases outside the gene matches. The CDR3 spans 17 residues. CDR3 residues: CSVEGQLPRSSYNEQFF. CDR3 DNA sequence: TGCAGCGTTGAGGGACAGCTTCCACGTAGCTCCTACAATGAGCAGTTCTTC.

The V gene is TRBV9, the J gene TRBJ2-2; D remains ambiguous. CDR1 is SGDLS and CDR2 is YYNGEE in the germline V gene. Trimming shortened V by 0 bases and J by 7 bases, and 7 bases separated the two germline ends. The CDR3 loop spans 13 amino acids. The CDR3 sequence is CASSVGPDGELFF. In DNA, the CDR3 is TGTGCCAGCAGCGTAGGCCCGGACGGGGAGCTGTTTTTT.

The CDR3 region has the DNA TGTGCCACCAGTGACCGAAGGACTAGCTGCGACGGGGAGCTGTTTTTT. Translating it yields CATSDRRTSCDGELFF. The rearrangement joins TRBV24-1 to TRBJ2-2, with TRBD2 matching 8 bases. V shed 4 bases and J 7 bases; nucleotides not matched to a gene: 10. From germline, CDR1 is KGHDR and CDR2 SFDVKD. This CDR3 comprises 16 residues.

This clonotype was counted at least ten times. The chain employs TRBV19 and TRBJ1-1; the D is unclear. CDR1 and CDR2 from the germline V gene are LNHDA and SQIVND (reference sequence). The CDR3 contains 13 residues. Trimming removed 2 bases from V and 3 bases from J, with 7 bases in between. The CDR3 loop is CASSISPDTEAFF. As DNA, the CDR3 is TGTGCCAGTAGTATAAGCCCGGACACTGAAGCTTTCTTT.

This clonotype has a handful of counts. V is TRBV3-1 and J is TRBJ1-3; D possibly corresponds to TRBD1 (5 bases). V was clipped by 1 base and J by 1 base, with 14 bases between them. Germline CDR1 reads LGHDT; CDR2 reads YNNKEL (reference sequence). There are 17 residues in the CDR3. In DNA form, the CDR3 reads TGTGCCAGCAGCCAAGGACAAACAGGAATTTCTGGAAACACCATATATTTT. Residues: CASSQGQTGISGNTIYF.

The CDR3 sequence is CASSQSSVNTEAFF. For the CDR3, the DNA is TGTGCCAGCAGCCAATCGTCCGTGAACACTGAAGCTTTCTTT. The rearrangement uses TRBV4-2 and TRBJ1-1; D not certain. V was shortened by 2 bases and J by 0 bases, with 7 bases between the two germline ends. This CDR3 comprises 14 residues. Germline lookup yields CDR1 LGHNA and CDR2 YNFKEQ.

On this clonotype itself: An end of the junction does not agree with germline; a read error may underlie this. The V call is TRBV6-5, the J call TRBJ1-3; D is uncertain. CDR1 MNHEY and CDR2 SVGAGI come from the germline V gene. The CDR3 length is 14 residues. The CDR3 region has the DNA TGTGCCCGCAGCTACGGAGGAGGGAGCAACACCATATATTTT. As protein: CARSYGGGSNTIYF.

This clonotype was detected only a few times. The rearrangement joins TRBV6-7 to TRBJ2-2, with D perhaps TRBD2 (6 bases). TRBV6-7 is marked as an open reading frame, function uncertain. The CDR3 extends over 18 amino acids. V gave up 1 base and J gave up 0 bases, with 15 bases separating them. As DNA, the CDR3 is TGTGCCAGCAGTTACTGGGACTGGGCCAGTCCGAACACCGGGGAGCTGTTTTTT. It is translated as CASSYWDWASPNTGELFF.

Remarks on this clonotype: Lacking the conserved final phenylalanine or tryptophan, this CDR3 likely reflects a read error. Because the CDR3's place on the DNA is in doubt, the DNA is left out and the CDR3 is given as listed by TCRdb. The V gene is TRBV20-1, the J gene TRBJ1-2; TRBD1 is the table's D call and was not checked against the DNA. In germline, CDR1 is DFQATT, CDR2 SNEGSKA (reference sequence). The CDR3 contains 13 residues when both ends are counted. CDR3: CSAKTGTGIFDTS.

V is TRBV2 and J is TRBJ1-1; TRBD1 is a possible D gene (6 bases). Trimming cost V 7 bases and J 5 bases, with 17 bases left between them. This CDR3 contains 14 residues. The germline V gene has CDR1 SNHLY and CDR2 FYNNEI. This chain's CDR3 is CASNENRVGTEAFF. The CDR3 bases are TGTGCCAGCAATGAGAACAGGGTTGGTACTGAAGCTTTCTTT.

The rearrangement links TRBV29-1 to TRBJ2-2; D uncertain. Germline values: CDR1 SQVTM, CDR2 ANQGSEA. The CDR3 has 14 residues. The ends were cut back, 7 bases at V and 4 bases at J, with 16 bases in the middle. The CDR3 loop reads CSARPLTATGELFF. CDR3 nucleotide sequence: TGCAGCGCCCGACCCTTGACGGCCACCGGGGAGCTGTTTTTT.

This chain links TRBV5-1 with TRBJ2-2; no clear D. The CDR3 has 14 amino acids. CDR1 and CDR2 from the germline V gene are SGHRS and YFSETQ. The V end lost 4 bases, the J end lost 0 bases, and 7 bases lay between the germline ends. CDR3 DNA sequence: TGCGCCAGCAGCCATGACGCGAACACCGGGGAGCTGTTTTTT. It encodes CASSHDANTGELFF.